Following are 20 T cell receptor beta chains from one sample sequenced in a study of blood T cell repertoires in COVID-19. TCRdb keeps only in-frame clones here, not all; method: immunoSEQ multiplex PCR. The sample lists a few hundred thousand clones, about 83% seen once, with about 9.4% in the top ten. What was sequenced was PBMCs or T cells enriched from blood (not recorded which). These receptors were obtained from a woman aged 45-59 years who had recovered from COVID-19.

CDR3 in DNA: TGCGCCAGCAGCCAAGAACGCAGGCGTCACTATGGCTACACCTTC. Its translation: CASSQERRRHYGYTF. The chain is built from TRBV4-3 and TRBJ1-2; unclear D gene. Germline CDR1 and CDR2: LGHNA and YSLEER. V shed 0 bases and J shed 3 bases, with 11 bases lying between them. The CDR3 runs to 15 residues.

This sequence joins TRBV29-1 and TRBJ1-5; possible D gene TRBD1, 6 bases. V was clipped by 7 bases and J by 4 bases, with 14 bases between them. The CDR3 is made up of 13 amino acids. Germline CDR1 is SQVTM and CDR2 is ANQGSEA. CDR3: CSAAQGLNQPQHF. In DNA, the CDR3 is TGCAGCGCCGCACAGGGTTTGAATCAGCCCCAGCATTTT.

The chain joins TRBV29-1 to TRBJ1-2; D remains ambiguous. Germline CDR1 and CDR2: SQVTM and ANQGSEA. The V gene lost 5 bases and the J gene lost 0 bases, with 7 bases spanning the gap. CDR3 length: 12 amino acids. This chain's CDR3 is CSVLLSNYGYTF. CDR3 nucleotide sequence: TGCAGCGTTCTCCTGTCTAACTATGGCTACACCTTC.

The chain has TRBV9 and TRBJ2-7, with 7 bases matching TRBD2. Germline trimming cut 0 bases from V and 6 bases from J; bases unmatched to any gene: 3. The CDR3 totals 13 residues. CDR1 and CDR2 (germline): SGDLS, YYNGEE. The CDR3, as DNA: TGTGCCAGCAGCGTAGGACTAGCATCCGAGCAGTACTTC. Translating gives CASSVGLASEQYF.

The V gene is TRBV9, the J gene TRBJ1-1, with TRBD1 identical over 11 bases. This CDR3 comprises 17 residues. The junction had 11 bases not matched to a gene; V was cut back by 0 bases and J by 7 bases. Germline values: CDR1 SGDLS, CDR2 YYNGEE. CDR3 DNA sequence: TGTGCCAGCAGCGTAGGCTCCTCTAGGACAGGGGGCAGTGAAGCTTTCTTT. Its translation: CASSVGSSRTGGSEAFF.

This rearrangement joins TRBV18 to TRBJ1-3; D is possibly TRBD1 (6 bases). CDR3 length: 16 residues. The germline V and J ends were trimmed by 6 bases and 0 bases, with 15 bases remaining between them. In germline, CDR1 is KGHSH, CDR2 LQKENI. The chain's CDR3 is CASSSVTGSSGNTIYF. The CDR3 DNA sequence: TGTGCCAGCTCCTCCGTGACAGGTTCCTCTGGAAACACCATATATTTT.

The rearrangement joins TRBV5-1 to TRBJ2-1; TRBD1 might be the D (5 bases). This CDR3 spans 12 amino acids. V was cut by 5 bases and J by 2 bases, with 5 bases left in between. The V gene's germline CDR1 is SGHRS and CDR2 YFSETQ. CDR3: CASRTAYNEQFF. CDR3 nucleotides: TGCGCCAGCAGGACAGCCTACAATGAGCAGTTCTTC.

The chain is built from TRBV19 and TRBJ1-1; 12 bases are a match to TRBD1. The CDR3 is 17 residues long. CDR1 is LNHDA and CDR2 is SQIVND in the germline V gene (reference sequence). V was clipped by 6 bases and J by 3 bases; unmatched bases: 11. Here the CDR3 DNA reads TGTGCCAGTAGCCGCGGGACAGGGGGCAGGCGGGACACTGAAGCTTTCTTT. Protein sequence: CASSRGTGGRRDTEAFF.

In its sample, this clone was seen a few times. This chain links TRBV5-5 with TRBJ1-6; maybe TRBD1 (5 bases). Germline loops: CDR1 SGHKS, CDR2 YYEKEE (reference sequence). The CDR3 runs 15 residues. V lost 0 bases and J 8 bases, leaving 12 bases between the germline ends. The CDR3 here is CASSLGTPGDSPLHF. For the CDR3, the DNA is TGTGCCAGCAGCTTGGGGACACCGGGGGATTCACCCCTCCACTTT.

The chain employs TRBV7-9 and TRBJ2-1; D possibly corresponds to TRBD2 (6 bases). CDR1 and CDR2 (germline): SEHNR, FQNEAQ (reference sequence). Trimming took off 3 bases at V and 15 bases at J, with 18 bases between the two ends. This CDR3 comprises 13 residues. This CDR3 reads CASSFELDYSPFF. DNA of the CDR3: TGTGCCAGCAGCTTCGAGCTGGACTACTCGCCGTTCTTC. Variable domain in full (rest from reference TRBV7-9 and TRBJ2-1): DTGVSQNPRHKITKRGQNVTFRCDPISEHNRLYWYRQTLGQGPEFLTYFQNEAQLEKSRLLSDRFSAERPKGSFSTLEIQRTEQGDSAMYLCASSFELDYSPFFGPGTRLTVL.

The chain's CDR3 is CASSQTEGGGAFF. In DNA form, the CDR3 reads TGTGCCAGCAGCCAAACAGAAGGGGGCGGAGCTTTCTTT. The V gene is TRBV3-1 (or the pseudogene TRBV3-2), the J gene TRBJ1-1, with TRBD1 matching over 7 bases. Germline CDR1 reads LGHDT; CDR2 reads YNNKEL (reference sequence). The CDR3 runs 13 residues. The V gene end was trimmed by 2 bases and the J gene end by 10 bases; junction bases not matched to a gene: 7.

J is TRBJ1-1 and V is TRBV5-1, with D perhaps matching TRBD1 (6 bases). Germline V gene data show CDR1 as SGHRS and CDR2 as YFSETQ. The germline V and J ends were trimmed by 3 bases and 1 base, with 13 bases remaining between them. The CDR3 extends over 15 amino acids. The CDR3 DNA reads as TGCGCCAGCAGCTACCTTGACAGGAAGAACACTGAAGCTTTCTTT. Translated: CASSYLDRKNTEAFF.

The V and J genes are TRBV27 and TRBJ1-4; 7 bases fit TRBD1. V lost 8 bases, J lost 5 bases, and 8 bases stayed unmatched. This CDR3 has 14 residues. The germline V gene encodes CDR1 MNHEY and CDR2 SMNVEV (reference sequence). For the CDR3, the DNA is TGTGCCAGCTCAAGGACAGGAATAAATGAAAAACTGTTTTTT. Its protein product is CASSRTGINEKLFF. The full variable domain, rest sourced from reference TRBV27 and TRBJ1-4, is EAQVTQNPRYLITVTGKKLTVTCSQNMNHEYMSWYRQDPGLGLRQIYYSMNVEVTDKGDVPEGYKVSRKEKRNFPLILESPSPNQTSLYFCASSRTGINEKLFFGSGTQLSVL.

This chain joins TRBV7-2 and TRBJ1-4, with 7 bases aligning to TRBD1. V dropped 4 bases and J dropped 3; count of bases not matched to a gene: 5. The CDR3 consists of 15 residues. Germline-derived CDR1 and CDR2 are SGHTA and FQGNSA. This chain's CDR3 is CASSSGQVSNEKLFF. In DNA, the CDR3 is TGTGCCAGCAGCTCCGGACAGGTCTCTAATGAAAAACTGTTTTTT. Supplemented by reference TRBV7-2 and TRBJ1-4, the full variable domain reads GAGVSQSPSNKVTEKGKDVELRCDPISGHTALYWYRQSLGQGLEFLIYFQGNSAPDKSGLPSDRFSAERTGGSVSTLTIQRTQQEDSAVYLCASSSGQVSNEKLFFGSGTQLSVL.

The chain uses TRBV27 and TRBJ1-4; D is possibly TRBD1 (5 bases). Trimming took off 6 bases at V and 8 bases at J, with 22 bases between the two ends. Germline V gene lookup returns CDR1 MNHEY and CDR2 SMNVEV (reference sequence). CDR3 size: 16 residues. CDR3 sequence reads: CASRPSQGWGGEKLFF. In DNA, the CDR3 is TGTGCCAGCAGACCCTCCCAGGGATGGGGGGGAGAAAAACTGTTTTTT.

As DNA, the CDR3 is TGTGCCAGCTCACCCGGGACAGGGGCTCCTCCTGCCTCTGGGGCCAACGTCCTGACTTTC. Protein product: CASSPGTGAPPASGANVLTF. This rearrangement joins TRBV18 to TRBJ2-6; 10 bases line up with TRBD1. The CDR3 sequence is 20 residues long. Germline V gives CDR1 KGHSH, CDR2 LQKENI. The V gene end was trimmed by 3 bases and the J gene end by 0 bases; junction bases not matched to a gene: 11.

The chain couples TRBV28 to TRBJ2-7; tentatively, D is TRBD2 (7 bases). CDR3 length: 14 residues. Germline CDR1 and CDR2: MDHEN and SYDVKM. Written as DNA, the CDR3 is TGTGCGGTGGGGGGGGCAGGGAGCTCCTACGAGCAGTACTTC. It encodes CAVGGAGSSYEQYF.

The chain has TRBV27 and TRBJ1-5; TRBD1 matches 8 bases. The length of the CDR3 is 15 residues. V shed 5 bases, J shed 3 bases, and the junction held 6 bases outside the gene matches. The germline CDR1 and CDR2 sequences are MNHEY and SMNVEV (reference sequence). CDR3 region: CASSRSGGVNQPQHF. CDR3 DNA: TGTGCCAGCAGTCGATCAGGGGGCGTCAATCAGCCCCAGCATTTT.

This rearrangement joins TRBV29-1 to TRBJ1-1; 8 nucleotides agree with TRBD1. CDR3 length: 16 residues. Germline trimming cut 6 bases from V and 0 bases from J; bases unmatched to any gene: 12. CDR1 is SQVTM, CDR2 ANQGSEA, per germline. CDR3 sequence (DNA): TGCAGCGTCCGAACCGGGACAGGACTTTTGAACACTGAAGCTTTCTTT. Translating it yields CSVRTGTGLLNTEAFF.

CDR3 residues: CASSEWDRANSPLHF. CDR3 in DNA: TGTGCCAGCAGTGAATGGGACAGGGCGAATTCACCCCTCCACTTT. The J gene is TRBJ1-6, the V gene TRBV25-1, with 9 positions matching TRBD1. CDR1 is MGHDK and CDR2 is SYGVNS in the germline V gene. CDR3 length equals 15 residues. V lost 1 base to trimming and J lost 7 bases; unmatched junction nucleotides: 2. Full variable domain (remainder filled in from reference TRBV25-1 and TRBJ1-6): EADIYQTPRYLVIGTGKKITLECSQTMGHDKMYWYQQDPGMELHLIHYSYGVNSTEKGDLSSESTVSRIRTEHFPLTLESARPSHTSQYLCASSEWDRANSPLHFGNGTRLTVT.